A single sample gave rise to the 25 T cell receptor beta chains below, sequenced in a study of cytomegalovirus exposure and HLA in healthy donors. Profiling relied on immunoSEQ multiplex PCR, and the TCRdb table lists in-frame clones only, not all of them. Among some 180,000 clones, 80% to 85% were seen once, and the ten largest hold 1% to 1.5%. The source material was PBMCs. The receptors were gathered from a woman in her twenties or thirties in good health and CMV-seronegative.

The chain joins TRBV5-1 to TRBJ1-3; possibly TRBD1 for D (6 bases). Germline-derived CDR1 and CDR2 are SGHRS and YFSETQ. V was cut by 3 bases and J by 0 bases, with 13 bases left in between. The CDR3 spans 16 residues. In DNA, the CDR3 is TGCGCCAGCAGCTCCGGGACACCAGGCTCTGGAAACACCATATATTTT. Translating it yields CASSSGTPGSGNTIYF.

The chain has TRBV18 and TRBJ2-3; 11 nucleotides align to TRBD2. This CDR3 has 16 residues. The germline V gene has CDR1 KGHSH and CDR2 LQKENI. The trim removed 5 bases at V and 6 bases at J, leaving 10 bases unmatched. This chain's CDR3 is CASSSTSGGAVDTQYF. The DNA of the CDR3 is TGTGCCAGCTCATCAACTAGCGGGGGAGCGGTGGATACGCAGTATTTT.

The chain combines TRBV4-1 with TRBJ2-5; perhaps TRBD1 as D (5 bases). Germline V gives CDR1 MGHRA, CDR2 YSYEKL. The V end was cut by 3 bases, the J end by 5 bases, with 10 bases between. This CDR3 has 13 residues. CDR3 coding DNA: TGCGCCAGCAGCCACAGGGTTGTGGAGACCCAGTACTTC. Translating it yields CASSHRVVETQYF.

This clone was counted between two and nine times. The gene calls are TRBV7-9 and TRBJ1-4; a possible D gene is TRBD1 (6 bases). CDR3 length equals 15 residues. Germline CDR1 is SEHNR and CDR2 is FQNEAQ (reference sequence). The V end lost 0 bases, the J end lost 6 bases, and 11 bases lay between the germline ends. This CDR3 is CASSLALEGDEKLFF. The CDR3 nucleotides are TGTGCCAGCAGCTTAGCGCTCGAGGGGGATGAAAAACTGTTTTTT.

The chain carries TRBV6-6 and TRBJ2-1, with TRBD2 matching over 7 bases. The CDR3 has 13 residues. Germline loops: CDR1 MNHNY, CDR2 SVGAGI (reference sequence). V dropped 6 bases and J dropped 5; count of bases not matched to a gene: 4. CDR3 DNA sequence: TGTGCCAGCAGAGTGGGAGGGAACAATGAGCAGTTCTTC. Translated: CASRVGGNNEQFF.

The chain employs TRBV6-1 and TRBJ1-2; 7 positions match TRBD1. Germline V gene lookup returns CDR1 MNHNS and CDR2 SASEGT. The CDR3 is made up of 13 amino acids. J gave up 3 bases and V 8 bases, and 6 bases lay outside the gene matches. For the CDR3, the DNA is TGTGCCAGCGAAAACACAGGGGACTATGGCTACACCTTC. Amino acids: CASENTGDYGYTF.

A remark on this clone: Germline is not matched at one junction end, which may reflect a read error. The CDR3 here is CASSVAGGRTDTQYF. The CDR3 DNA reads as TGTGCCAGCAGCGTAGCGGGAGGGAGGACAGATACGCAGTATTTT. The V gene is TRBV7-2, the J gene TRBJ2-3; 11 nucleotides match TRBD2. CDR1 SGHTA and CDR2 FQGNSA come from the germline V gene. This CDR3 spans 15 amino acids.

V usage is TRBV11-2 and J usage is TRBJ1-1, with 10 bases that match TRBD1. From germline, CDR1 is SGHAT and CDR2 FQNNGV. This CDR3 is built from 14 residues. J lost 6 bases, V lost 4 bases, and 5 bases had no gene match. The CDR3 bases are TGTGCCAGCAGCTCGACAGGGGGCTTGGCTGAAGCTTTCTTT. It yields the protein CASSSTGGLAEAFF.

The chain employs TRBV7-9 and TRBJ2-3; 9 nucleotides match TRBD2. The CDR3 has 16 amino acids. V was pared by 4 bases and J by 4 bases, with 9 bases of the junction left unmatched. Germline loops: CDR1 SEHNR, CDR2 FQNEAQ (reference sequence). The CDR3: CASSSVRGLASDTQYF. For the CDR3, the DNA is TGTGCCAGCAGCTCAGTCCGGGGACTAGCCTCAGATACGCAGTATTTT.

The chain combines TRBV7-6 with TRBJ2-7; 9 bases agree with TRBD1. V trimming: 1 base; J trimming: 7 bases; junction bases outside the gene matches: 5. The CDR3 loop spans 14 amino acids. Germline lookup yields CDR1 SGHVS and CDR2 FNYEAQ. The CDR3 DNA sequence: TGTGCCAGCAGCTTAGACAGGGGGCTGCGGGAGCAGTACTTC. This codes for CASSLDRGLREQYF.

This chain connects TRBV7-9 to TRBJ2-3; 10 bases are a match to TRBD1. The CDR3 is 17 residues long. The germline CDR1 and CDR2 sequences are SEHNR and FQNEAQ (reference sequence). J was trimmed by 4 bases and V by 5 bases; bases with no gene match: 12. CDR3 nucleotides: TGTGCCAGCAGCGGCATCGCCGGGACAGGGGTGGCAGATACGCAGTATTTT. It yields the protein CASSGIAGTGVADTQYF.

The sample holds one count of this clone. V usage is TRBV13 and J usage is TRBJ2-7, with 8 positions matching TRBD2. After removal of 3 bases from V and 7 bases from J, the junction contained 2 bases not matched to a gene. Germline V gene data show CDR1 as PRHDT and CDR2 as FYEKMQ (reference sequence). The CDR3 is 12 residues long. CDR3 protein: CASSFGGVEQYF. The CDR3 DNA follows: TGTGCCAGCAGCTTCGGGGGGGTGGAGCAGTACTTC.

The chain combines TRBV4-1 with TRBJ2-1, with 12 bases aligning to TRBD2. This CDR3 has 19 amino acids. CDR1 and CDR2 from the germline V gene are MGHRA and YSYEKL. V lost 0 bases, J lost 7 bases, and 13 bases stayed unmatched. The CDR3 region has the DNA TGCGCCAGCAGCCAAGAGGCGCTGACTAGCGGGAGAGGATGGAATGAGCAGTTCTTC. The encoded protein is CASSQEALTSGRGWNEQFF.

The V call is TRBV11-2, the J call TRBJ2-3; no clear D gene. The germline V and J ends were trimmed by 2 bases and 1 base, with 7 bases remaining between them. The CDR3 contains 14 residues. Germline lookup yields CDR1 SGHAT and CDR2 FQNNGV. For the CDR3, the DNA is TGTGCCAGCAGCTTATCTCCGGGCACAGATACGCAGTATTTT. Protein product: CASSLSPGTDTQYF.

The CDR3 coding sequence is TGTGCCAGCAGGGGGACAGGGCGACGGAACACTGAAGCTTTCTTT. Residues: CASRGTGRRNTEAFF. The genes are TRBV6-5 and TRBJ1-1, with 9 positions matching TRBD1. Losses at the gene ends were 6 bases for V and 1 base for J; bases not matched to a gene: 6. There are 15 residues in the CDR3. Germline V gene sequence: CDR1 MNHEY, CDR2 SVGAGI.

The genes are TRBV2 and TRBJ1-4; a possible D gene is TRBD1 (6 bases). The CDR3 has 14 residues. V was cut by 6 bases and J by 8 bases, with 16 bases left in between. Germline CDR1 reads SNHLY; CDR2 reads FYNNEI. CDR3 DNA: TGTGCCAGCAGAAGAGGGGGGGGGAGCGAAAAACTGTTTTTT. Amino acids: CASRRGGGSEKLFF.

The chain employs TRBV5-1 and TRBJ2-3; possibly TRBD2 for D (6 bases). Trimming took off 3 bases at V and 0 bases at J, with 14 bases between the two ends. Per germline, CDR1 SGHRS and CDR2 YFSETQ. CDR3 length equals 16 residues. The DNA of the CDR3 is TGCGCCAGCAGCTCCTTTACCGGGGGTAGCACAGATACGCAGTATTTT. Translation: CASSSFTGGSTDTQYF.

The chain joins TRBV5-1 to TRBJ1-1; 7 positions agree with TRBD1. Looked up from germline, CDR1 is SGHRS and CDR2 is YFSETQ. The length of the CDR3 is 15 residues. Trimming cost V 0 bases and J 8 bases; bases outside gene matches: 10. The CDR3 loop is CASSLGSGGLLEAFF. DNA of the CDR3: TGCGCCAGCAGCTTGGGCTCAGGGGGGCTCCTGGAAGCTTTCTTT.

The J gene is TRBJ2-1, the V gene TRBV12-5; 8 positions match TRBD2. Per germline, CDR1 LGHNT and CDR2 FRNRAP. V gave up 6 bases and J gave up 7 bases; unmatched junction bases: 11. This CDR3 contains 15 residues. CDR3: CASGPSGRGGNEQFF. CDR3 DNA: TGTGCTAGTGGCCCCTCCGGGAGGGGTGGTAATGAGCAGTTCTTC.

The chain employs TRBV18 and TRBJ1-5; 9 bases are shared with TRBD1. The CDR3 length is 16 residues. V was clipped by 3 bases and J by 5 bases; unmatched bases: 8. Germline V lookup: CDR1 KGHSH, CDR2 LQKENI. CDR3: CASSPVSGQGDQPQHF. CDR3 nucleotides: TGTGCCAGCTCACCCGTTTCGGGACAGGGTGATCAGCCCCAGCATTTT.

This clone was picked up one time. The chain has TRBV7-6 and TRBJ2-2, with 10 bases matching TRBD2. The CDR3 spans 16 residues. V lost 3 bases, J lost 0 bases, and 1 base stayed unmatched. The germline gives CDR1 SGHVS, CDR2 FNYEAQ. CDR3 nucleotides: TGTGCCAGCAGCTTTACTAGCGGGGCGAACACCGGGGAGCTGTTTTTT. Its protein product is CASSFTSGANTGELFF.

The CDR3 sequence is CASSTGVGFWTEAFF. In DNA form, the CDR3 reads TGTGCCAGTAGTACCGGGGTTGGATTCTGGACTGAAGCTTTCTTT. The chain couples TRBV19 to TRBJ1-1; D unresolved. Germline values: CDR1 LNHDA, CDR2 SQIVND (reference sequence). V was cut by 4 bases and J by 5 bases, with 17 bases left in between. CDR3 size: 15 residues.

In regard to this clone: Other DNA variants within this sample encode the same CDR3. V and J are TRBV5-1 and TRBJ1-1; tentatively, D is TRBD1 (5 bases). The V and J ends lost 1 base and 1 base respectively, with 5 bases between them. From germline, CDR1 is SGHRS and CDR2 YFSETQ. The CDR3 is made up of 13 amino acids. CDR3 sequence: CASSLQGNTEAFF. In DNA form, the CDR3 reads TGCGCCAGCAGCTTGCAGGGGAACACTGAAGCTTTCTTT.

The J gene is TRBJ2-1, the V gene TRBV6-6; 12 nucleotides align to TRBD1. This CDR3 region has 16 residues. Trimming cost V 6 bases and J 8 bases; bases outside gene matches: 11. Germline assignment: CDR1 MNHNY and CDR2 SVGAGI (reference sequence). The CDR3 region is CASSLPRGQGADEQFF. The DNA for the CDR3 is TGTGCCAGCAGCCTTCCTCGGGGACAGGGGGCTGATGAGCAGTTCTTC.

The chain has TRBV4-1 and TRBJ1-5, with 8 bases that match TRBD1. Germline V gives CDR1 MGHRA, CDR2 YSYEKL. V lost 2 bases and J lost 0; bases outside the gene matches: 15. This CDR3 spans 20 amino acids. This CDR3 reads CASSQPSAGTGHHSNQPQHF. CDR3 sequence (DNA): TGCGCCAGCAGCCAACCGTCCGCCGGGACAGGACACCATAGCAATCAGCCCCAGCATTTT.